This T cell receptor (beta chain) was profiled in a study of type 1 and type 2 diabetes patients. Overall study findings and caveats: Both CD4+ and CD8+ type 2 diabetes repertoires showed significantly higher diversity than type 1.

The PCR template was genomic DNA. Amplification of the beta chain CDR3 used 30 forward and 13 reverse multiplex primers. TCRdb re-derived calls from the multiplex PCR reads in MiXCR, one entry per CDR3 protein. This table holds under 300,000 distinct CDR3 sequences, roughly 50% found once. The CDR3 loop spans 13 amino acids. Trimming stripped 9 bases from V and 0 bases from J, with 11 bases between. CDR1 ENHRY and CDR2 SYGVKD come from the germline V gene. This clonotype has at least ten counts. Antigen: not known. This clonotype was obtained from a man aged 18 to 30 with type 2 diabetes. The V and J genes are TRBV10-3 and TRBJ1-1; D is ambiguous. Source material: peripheral blood mononuclear cells (PBMCs). Here the CDR3 DNA reads TGTGCCATTGCGGTCAGCCTGAACACTGAAGCTTTCTTT. Residues: CAIAVSLNTEAFF.